This T cell receptor (beta chain) was sequenced for a study of spatial heterogeneity in lung cancer. Turning to the study itself: The average appearance count of each unique TCR and UMI combination in raw reads was more than 9.5.

This CDR3 is 14 amino acids long. The germline CDR1 and CDR2 sequences are SGHRS and YFSETQ. V gave up 0 bases and J gave up 4 bases; unmatched junction bases: 3. In its sample, this clonotype was seen many times. As to time point: sample taken at primary tumor resection. The roughly 79 donors had untreated early-stage non-small cell lung cancer. In TCRdb, the 5' RACE reads were re-called with MiXCR into one record per CDR3 protein. Of 39,000 or so distinct CDR3 sequences listed, under 4% were seen once; the top ten hold 30% to 45%. Sequences were derived from normal lung tissue next to the tumor, sampled at surgery. The chain has TRBV5-1 and TRBJ1-1; 7 nucleotides agree with TRBD1. This clonotype originated in a male donor with early-stage non-small cell lung cancer. CDR3 residues: CASSLAPGGTEAFF. The CDR3 DNA follows: TGCGCCAGCAGCTTGGCCCCAGGGGGCACTGAAGCTTTCTTT.